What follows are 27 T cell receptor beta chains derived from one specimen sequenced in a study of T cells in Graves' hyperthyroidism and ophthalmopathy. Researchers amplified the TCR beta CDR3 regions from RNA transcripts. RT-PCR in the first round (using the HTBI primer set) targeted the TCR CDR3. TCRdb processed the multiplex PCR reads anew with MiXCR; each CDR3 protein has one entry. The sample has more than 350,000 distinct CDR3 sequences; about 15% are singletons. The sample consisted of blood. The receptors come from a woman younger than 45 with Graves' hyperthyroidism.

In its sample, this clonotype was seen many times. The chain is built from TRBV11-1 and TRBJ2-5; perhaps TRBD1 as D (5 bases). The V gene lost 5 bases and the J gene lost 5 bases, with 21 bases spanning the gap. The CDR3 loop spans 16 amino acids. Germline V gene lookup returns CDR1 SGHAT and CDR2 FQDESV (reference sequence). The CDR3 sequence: CASSIRGSQGLETQYF. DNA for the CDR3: TGTGCCAGCAGCATTCGTGGCAGTCAGGGTTTGGAGACCCAGTACTTC.

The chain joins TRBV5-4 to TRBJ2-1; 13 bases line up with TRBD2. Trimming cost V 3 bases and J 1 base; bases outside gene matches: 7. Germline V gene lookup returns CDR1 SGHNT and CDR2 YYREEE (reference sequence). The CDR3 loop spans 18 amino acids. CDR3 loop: CASSSRTSGSGSYNEQFF. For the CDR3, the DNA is TGTGCCAGCAGCTCTAGGACTAGCGGGAGTGGTTCCTACAATGAGCAGTTCTTC.

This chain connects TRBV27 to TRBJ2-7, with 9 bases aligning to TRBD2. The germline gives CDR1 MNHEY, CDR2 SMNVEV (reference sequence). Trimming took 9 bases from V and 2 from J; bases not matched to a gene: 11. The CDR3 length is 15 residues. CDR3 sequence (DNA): TGTGCCAGAAGCTTACAAGCGGGAGGAACCTACGAGCAGTACTTC. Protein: CARSLQAGGTYEQYF.

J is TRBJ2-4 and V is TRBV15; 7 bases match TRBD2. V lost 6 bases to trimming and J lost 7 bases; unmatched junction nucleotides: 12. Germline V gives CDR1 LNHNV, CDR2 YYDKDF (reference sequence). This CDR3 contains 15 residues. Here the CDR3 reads CATRAGIGSGNIQYF. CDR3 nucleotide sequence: TGTGCCACCAGGGCAGGGATCGGTAGCGGGAACATTCAGTACTTC.

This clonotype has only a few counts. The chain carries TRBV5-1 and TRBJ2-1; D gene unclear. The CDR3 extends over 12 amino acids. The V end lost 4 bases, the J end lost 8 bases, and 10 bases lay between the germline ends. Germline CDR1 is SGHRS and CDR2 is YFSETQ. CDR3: CASSQLGHEQFF. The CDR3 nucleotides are TGCGCCAGCAGCCAGCTGGGTCATGAGCAGTTCTTC.

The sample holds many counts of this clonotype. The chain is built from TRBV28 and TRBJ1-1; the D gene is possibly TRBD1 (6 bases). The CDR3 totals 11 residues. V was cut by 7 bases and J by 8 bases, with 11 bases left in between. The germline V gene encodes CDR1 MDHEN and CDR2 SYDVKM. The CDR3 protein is CASTPGTEAFF. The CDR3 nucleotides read TGTGCCAGCACCCCGGGGACAGAAGCTTTCTTT.

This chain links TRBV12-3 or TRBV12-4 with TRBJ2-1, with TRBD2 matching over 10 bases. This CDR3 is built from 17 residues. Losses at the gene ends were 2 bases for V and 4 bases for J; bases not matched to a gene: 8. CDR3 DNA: TGTGCCAGCAGTTTAAGAACTAGCGGGACCAAATACAATGAGCAGTTCTTC. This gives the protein CASSLRTSGTKYNEQFF.

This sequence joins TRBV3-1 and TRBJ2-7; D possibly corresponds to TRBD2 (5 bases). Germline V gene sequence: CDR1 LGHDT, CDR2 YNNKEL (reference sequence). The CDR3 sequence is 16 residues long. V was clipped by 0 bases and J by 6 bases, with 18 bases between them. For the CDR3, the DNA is TGTGCCAGCAGCCAAGAGCTTTTCCAGCGGTCTTTCGAGCAGTACTTC. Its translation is CASSQELFQRSFEQYF.

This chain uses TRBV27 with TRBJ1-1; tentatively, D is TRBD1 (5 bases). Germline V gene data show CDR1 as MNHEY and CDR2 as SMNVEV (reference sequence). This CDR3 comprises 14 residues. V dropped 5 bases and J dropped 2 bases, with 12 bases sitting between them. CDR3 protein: CASSTQATNTEAFF. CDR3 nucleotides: TGTGCCAGCAGTACACAGGCCACAAACACTGAAGCTTTCTTT.

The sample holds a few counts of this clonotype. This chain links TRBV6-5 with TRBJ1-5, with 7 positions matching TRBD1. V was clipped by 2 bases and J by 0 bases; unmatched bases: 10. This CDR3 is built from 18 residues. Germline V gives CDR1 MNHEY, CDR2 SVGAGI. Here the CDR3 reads CASSYALGRGNSNQPQHF. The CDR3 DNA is TGTGCCAGCAGTTACGCCTTGGGCAGGGGGAATAGCAATCAGCCCCAGCATTTT.

The CDR3 is CAISADKNTEAFF. The CDR3 bases are TGTGCCATCAGTGCCGACAAGAACACTGAAGCTTTCTTT. V is TRBV10-3 and J is TRBJ1-1, with D uncertain. CDR3 length: 13 amino acids. Trimming removed 4 bases from V and 1 base from J, with 7 bases in between. Germline CDR1 ENHRY, CDR2 SYGVKD.

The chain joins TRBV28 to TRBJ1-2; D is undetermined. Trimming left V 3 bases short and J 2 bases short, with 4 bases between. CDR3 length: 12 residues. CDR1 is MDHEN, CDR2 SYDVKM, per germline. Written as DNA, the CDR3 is TGTGCCAGCAGTTTGTACAACTATGGCTACACCTTC. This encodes CASSLYNYGYTF.

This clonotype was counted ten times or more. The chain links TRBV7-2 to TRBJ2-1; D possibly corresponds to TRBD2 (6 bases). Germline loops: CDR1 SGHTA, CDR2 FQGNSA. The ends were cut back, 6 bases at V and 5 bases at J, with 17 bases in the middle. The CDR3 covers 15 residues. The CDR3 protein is CASRPNPGLNNEQFF. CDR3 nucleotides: TGTGCCAGCAGGCCTAATCCGGGACTTAACAATGAGCAGTTCTTC.

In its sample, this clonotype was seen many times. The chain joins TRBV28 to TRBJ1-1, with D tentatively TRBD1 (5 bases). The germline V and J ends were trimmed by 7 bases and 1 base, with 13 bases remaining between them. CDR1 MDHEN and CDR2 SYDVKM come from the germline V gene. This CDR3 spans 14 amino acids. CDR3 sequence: CASTLGGSNTEAFF. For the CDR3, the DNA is TGTGCCAGCACCTTGGGGGGATCGAACACTGAAGCTTTCTTT.

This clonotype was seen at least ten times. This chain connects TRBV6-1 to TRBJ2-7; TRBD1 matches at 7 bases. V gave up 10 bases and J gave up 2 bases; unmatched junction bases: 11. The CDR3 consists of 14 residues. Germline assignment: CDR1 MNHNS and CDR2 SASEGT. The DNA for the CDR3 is TGTGCCACCCAGGACAGGAAAGCTCCCTACGAGCAGTACTTC. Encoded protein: CATQDRKAPYEQYF.

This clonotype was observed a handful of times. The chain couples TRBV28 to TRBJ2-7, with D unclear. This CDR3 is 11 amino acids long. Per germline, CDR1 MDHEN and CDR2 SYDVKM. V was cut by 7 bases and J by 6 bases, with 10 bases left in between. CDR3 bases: TGTGCCAGCACATGGGGTCGCGAGCAGTACTTC. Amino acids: CASTWGREQYF. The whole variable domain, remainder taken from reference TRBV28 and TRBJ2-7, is DVKVTQSSRYLVKRTGEKVFLECVQDMDHENMFWYRQDPGLGLRLIYFSYDVKMKEKGDIPEGYSVSREKKERFSLILESASTNQTSMYLCASTWGREQYFGPGTRLTVT.

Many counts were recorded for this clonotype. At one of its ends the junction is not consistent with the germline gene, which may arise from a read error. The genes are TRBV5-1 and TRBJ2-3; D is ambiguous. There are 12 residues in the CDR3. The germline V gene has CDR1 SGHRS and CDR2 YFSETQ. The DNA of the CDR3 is TGTGCCAGCAGCCTGGAGCGAGATACGCAGTATTTT. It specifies CASSLERDTQYF.

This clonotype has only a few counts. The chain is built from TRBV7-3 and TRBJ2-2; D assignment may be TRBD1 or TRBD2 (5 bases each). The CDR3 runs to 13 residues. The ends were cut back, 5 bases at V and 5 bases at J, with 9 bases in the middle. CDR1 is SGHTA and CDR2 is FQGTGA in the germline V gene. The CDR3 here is CASSRDATGELFF. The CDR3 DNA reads TGTGCCAGCAGCCGGGACGCGACCGGGGAGCTGTTTTTT. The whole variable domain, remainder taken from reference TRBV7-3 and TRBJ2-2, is GAGVSQTPSNKVTEKGKYVELRCDPISGHTALYWYRQSLGQGPEFLIYFQGTGAADDSGLPNDRFFAVRPEGSVSTLKIQRTERGDSAVYLCASSRDATGELFFGEGSRLTVL.

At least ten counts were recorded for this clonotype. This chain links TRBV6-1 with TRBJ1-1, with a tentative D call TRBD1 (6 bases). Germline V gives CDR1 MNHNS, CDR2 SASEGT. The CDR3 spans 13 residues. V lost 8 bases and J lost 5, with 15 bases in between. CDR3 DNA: TGTGCCAGCTCCTCAAAGGGGGGGACTGAAGCTTTCTTT. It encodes CASSSKGGTEAFF.

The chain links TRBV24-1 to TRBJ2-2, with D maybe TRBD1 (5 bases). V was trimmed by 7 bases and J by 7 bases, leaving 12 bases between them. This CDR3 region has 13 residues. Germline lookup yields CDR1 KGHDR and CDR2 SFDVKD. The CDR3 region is CATRAAGNGELFF. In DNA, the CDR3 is TGTGCCACCAGAGCCGCAGGGAACGGGGAGCTGTTTTTT.

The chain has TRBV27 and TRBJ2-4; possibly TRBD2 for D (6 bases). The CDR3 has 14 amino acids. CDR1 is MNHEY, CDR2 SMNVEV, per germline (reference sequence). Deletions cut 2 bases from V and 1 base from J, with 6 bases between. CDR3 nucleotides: TGTGCCAGCAGTTTAGGAGGGGCCAAAAACATTCAGTACTTC. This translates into CASSLGGAKNIQYF.

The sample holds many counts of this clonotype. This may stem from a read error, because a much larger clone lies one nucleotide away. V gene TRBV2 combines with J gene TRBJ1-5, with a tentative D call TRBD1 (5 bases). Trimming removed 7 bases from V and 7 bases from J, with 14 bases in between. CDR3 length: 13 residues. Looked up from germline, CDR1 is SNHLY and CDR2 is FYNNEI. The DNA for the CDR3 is TGTGCCAGCAAGAGGGACGAGAACCAGCCCCAGCATTTT. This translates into CASKRDENQPQHF.

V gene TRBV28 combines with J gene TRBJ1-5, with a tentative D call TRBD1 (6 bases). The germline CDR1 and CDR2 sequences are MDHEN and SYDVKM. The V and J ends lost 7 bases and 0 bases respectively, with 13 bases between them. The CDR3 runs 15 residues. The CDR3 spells CASINRVYSNQPQHF. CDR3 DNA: TGTGCCAGCATTAACAGGGTGTATAGCAATCAGCCCCAGCATTTT.

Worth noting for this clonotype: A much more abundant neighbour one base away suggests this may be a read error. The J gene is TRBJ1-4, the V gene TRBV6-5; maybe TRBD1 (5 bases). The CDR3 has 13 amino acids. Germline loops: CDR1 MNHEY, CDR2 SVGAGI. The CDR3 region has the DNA TGTGCCAGCAGTTACTTCAGGGACGAAAGACTGTTTTTT. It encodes CASSYFRDERLFF.

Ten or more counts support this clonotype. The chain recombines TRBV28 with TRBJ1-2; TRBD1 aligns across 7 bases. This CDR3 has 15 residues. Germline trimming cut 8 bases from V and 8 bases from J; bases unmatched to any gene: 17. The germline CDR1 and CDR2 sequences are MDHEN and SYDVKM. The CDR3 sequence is CASGIRDSLTRGYTF. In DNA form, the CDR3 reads TGTGCCAGCGGTATCCGGGACAGCCTTACGAGGGGCTACACCTTC.

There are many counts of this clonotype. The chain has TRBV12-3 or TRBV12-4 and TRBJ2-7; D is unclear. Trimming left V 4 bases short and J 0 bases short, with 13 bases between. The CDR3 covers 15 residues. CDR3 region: CASSSLGVHSYEQYF. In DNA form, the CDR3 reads TGTGCCAGCAGTTCCCTCGGTGTACACTCCTACGAGCAGTACTTC.

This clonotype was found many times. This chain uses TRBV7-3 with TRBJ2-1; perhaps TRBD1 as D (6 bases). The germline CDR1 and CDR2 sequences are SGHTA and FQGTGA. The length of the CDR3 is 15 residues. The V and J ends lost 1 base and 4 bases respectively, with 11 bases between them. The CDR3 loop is CASSLNVGQYNEQFF. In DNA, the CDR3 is TGTGCCAGCAGCTTAAATGTAGGACAGTACAATGAGCAGTTCTTC.